This T cell receptor (beta chain) was documented in a study of cytomegalovirus exposure and HLA in healthy donors (dated by TCRdb to 2016 to 2017). For the study in its entirety: According to an earlier analysis of 550 to 750 of the donors, about 179 million T cells yielded roughly 100 million unique TCR beta sequences and roughly 280 Gb of sequence data. A later genetic analysis used genome-wide SNP genotypes for about 65% of the roughly 670 donors, treating that subset as a discovery cohort. An earlier analysis of approximately 630 of the donors applied high-throughput TCR beta sequencing to assess whether each TCR beta V gene segment acted as functional or pseudogenic. Typing coverage varied by locus: roughly 629-640 donors for A, B, C, DRB1 and DQB1; about 520 for DQA1; more than 600 for DPA1; roughly 450 for DPB1. Donor age, sex, ethnicity and CMV serostatus were compiled together with the repertoire data. On average, roughly 240,000 unique TCR beta nucleotide sequences were sequenced per donor among several hundred genotyped donors of the cohort, with roughly 19% of those sequences being non-productive. Roughly 5 DR-DQ haplotypes were handled as single units for association and clustering because linkage in the cohort was strong. Approximately 330 gigabases of sequencing data and around 90 million unique TCR sequences made up an early release that covered under 750 HLA-typed donors. The study was designed to test whether signatures of past pathogen exposure could be identified by cataloging public T cell receptors. Rather than drawing on any new phenotypic data, the later analysis identified candidate immune exposures from TCR beta sequences and the way those sequences occurred across donors. To predict cytomegalovirus infection status, the study combined high-throughput TCR immunosequencing, statistical association of individual TCRs with disease status, and machine learning. Both class I and class II loci were covered by HLA typing, at four-digit resolution. In addition to the first cohort of approximately 670 subjects, a separate validation cohort of some 120 different subjects was used. The genetic ancestry cluster associated with self-reported Caucasian donors included 65% to 90% of the roughly 390 genotyped donors. Every repertoire in the discovery cohort had been generated on one and the same sequencing platform. The study profiled the T cell repertoires of some 610 subjects by immunosequencing and related them to cytomegalovirus serostatus. In a later analysis, previously published TCR beta repertoires from 500 to 750 donors were re-analyzed and high-resolution HLA genotyping was added so that TCR occurrence patterns could be studied.

The library was built by means of the immunoSEQ multiplex PCR assay. A mixture of 60 forward primers for TCR Vbeta segments and 13 reverse primers for TCR Jbeta segments was used in the multiplex PCR. The CDR3 region of rearranged TCR beta genes was amplified from genomic DNA with a multiplex PCR assay. Amplified TCR beta libraries were sequenced as 87-base-pair reads on the Illumina HiSeq System. On the authors' methods: Across the 670 or so repertoires, a later analysis counted roughly 84 million unique TCR beta chains, approximately 10 million of which were shared by at least two donors. To remove PCR and sequencing errors, raw reads were error-corrected and collapsed into unique sequences using a nearest-neighbor algorithm that merged closely related sequences. V, D and J gene segments were assigned by aligning CDR3 sequences to IMGT reference sequences. For a sequence to be retained, a match of at least six nucleotides to both a V gene segment and a J gene segment was required. A rearrangement was called productive if the CDR3 had no stop codons and remained in frame with V and J, and every other rearrangement was called non-productive. Following IMGT convention, CDR3 was defined as the stretch from the second conserved V-encoded cysteine to the conserved J-encoded phenylalanine. In an earlier analysis of around 570 of the donors, sequences lacking an unambiguous match to a single V gene segment were excluded. An earlier analysis of just under 600 of the donors called V segments functional above 56.7% productive rearrangements and segregating when the between-donor standard deviation exceeded 5%. A statistical classification framework was built to diagnose cytomegalovirus status from the catalog of TCR beta chain sequences. In a later analysis, TCR nucleotide sequences were compared against IMGT/GENE-DB human TR gene sequences so that V and J genes could be assigned. The TCRdist pipeline was used in a later analysis to assign CDR3 sequences and most-parsimonious VDJ recombination scenarios. A later analysis defined each TCR beta chain by its CDR3 amino acid sequence plus V-gene family, and excluded reads lacking a unique V-gene family. To address suspected cross-contamination and a sequencing artifact, a later analysis removed several hundred highly shared, low-generation-probability nucleotide sequences. A later analysis calculated a clonal expansion index for each public chain from normalized within-repertoire ranks of inferred template counts. In a later analysis, generation probabilities were computed using a VDJ recombination model fitted to out-of-frame rearrangements, and the results were checked against IGoR. A later analysis scored TCR-TCR, TCR-HLA and TCR-CMV co-occurrence with hypergeometric tests, applying a repertoire-size bias correction to TCR pairs. False discovery rates were estimated in a later analysis by permuting HLA or CMV assignments 20 times. In a later analysis, co-occurring TCRs were grouped with DBSCAN, and TCRdist sequence similarity was added when clustering was performed within HLA-allele-positive subsets. Co-occurrence clustering excluded repertoires with fewer than 30,000 or more than 120,000 public chains, plus five with anomalous nucleotide sharing. TCRdb stores this immuneACCESS table with in-frame sequences only. Part of the clones is absent; in the studies checked, under half of the shortfall reflects unresolved V genes, and no reason is known for the rest. V and J calls and clone size come straight from that table; D and trimming were deduced from the DNA. Across this sample there are around 200,000 clones, with about four fifths seen only once. The ten top clones hold roughly a tenth of the sample.

Inclusive of the bounding cysteine and phenylalanine, the CDR3 is 14 residues long. Solely the CDR3 DNA is kept, with 42 bases framed from the first base. The germline V gene supplies CDR1 SQVTM and CDR2 ANQGSEA. V was cut back by 5 bases and J by 1 base, leaving a gap of 11 bases between them. The cohort consisted of 600 to 700 healthy bone marrow donors. At the time of sampling, all cohort members were nominally healthy, though unrecorded immune exposures were likely present. The donor was CMV seropositive and was included in the group of 250 to 350 seropositive cohort members. Each donor provided a peripheral blood sample, and peripheral blood mononuclear cells were used for TCR beta sequencing. Genomic DNA was extracted from the blood cell samples with the Qiagen DNeasy Blood Extraction Kit. As for this clone: Its antigen is currently not known. No clone much larger than this one lies a single base away; base qualities are absent.

Broad study findings and their caveats: The sequencing pipeline was judged likely to have produced a cluster of highly shared sequence variants as a technical artifact. Because HLA typing was unavailable for some donors at each locus, only the typed subset was used in association tests. The earlier analysis of approximately 590 of the donors excluded seventeen rarely observed V segments, including chromosome 9 orphons, because counts were too low. A later analysis reported that several top co-occurrence clusters appeared linked to parvovirus B19, influenza, CMV and Epstein-Barr virus. Correlated functional status among segregating V segments might be attributable to linkage disequilibrium, but an unknown experimental factor could not be ruled out. A later analysis found that most CMV-associated TCR beta chains appeared HLA-restricted, with HLA associations seemingly driven largely by CMV exposure. This cohort had only TCR beta chains sequenced, and the lack of alpha or paired-chain data limited which features could be detected. A further reported finding was that TCR beta sequences accurately predicted the HLA-A and HLA-B alleles for most subjects in the first cohort. An association between a missense DCLRE1C variant and V-gene and J-gene trimming of TCR beta chains was found in a later genetic analysis and replicated in an independent cohort. Cytomegalovirus status was reported to be diagnosed by the classifier with high specificity and sensitivity in both the original and validation cohorts. At a false discovery rate of 0.05, a later analysis linked under 20,000 TCR beta sequences to specific HLA alleles. For the cohort, immune exposure information was limited to CMV serostatus. When HLA alleles, especially DR and DQ, strongly co-occurred, TCR associations were difficult to assign to individual alleles. A later analysis found that TCR association rates varied across HLA loci, with DRB1 alleles showing the most associated TCRs and HLA-C alleles the fewest. The presence/absence analyses assumed that sequencing depth was roughly uniform across donors, and that assumption may not be true. Compared with the roughly 710-donor mean, donors in an Asian-associated ancestry cluster had fewer N-insertions in productive TCRs, according to a later genetic analysis. In a later analysis, HLA-associated TCR beta chains showed more clonal expansion and lower generation probabilities than non-associated chains that were equally common. In vitro tests confirmed that a few of the cytomegalovirus-associated TCR beta chains recognize cytomegalovirus antigens. The authors suggested that the approach could potentially be generalized to other disease states and immunological phenotypes. Most TCR sequences were seen in very few donors, while some public TCRs were found in many individuals. The study gave a list of 150 to 200 TCR beta chains associated with cytomegalovirus. The 87-base-pair reads could not distinguish some IMGT-functional V segments, including TRBV6-2 and TRBV6-3, so those segments were excluded. Broadly in line with IMGT annotations, most TCR beta V segments showed up in productive rearrangements about 90% or about 30% of the time in an earlier analysis of 450 to 750 of the donors.

The receptor chain draws on TRBV29-1 and TRBJ2-2; the D gene is possibly TRBD1, with 6 bases matching. The TCR was taken from a woman in her 50s in good health and CMV-seropositive. The source material was PBMCs. The sequenced DNA is TGCAGCGTTAAATACAGGGTGAACACCGGGGAGCTGTTTTTT. Translated, it reads CSVKYRVNTGELFF.